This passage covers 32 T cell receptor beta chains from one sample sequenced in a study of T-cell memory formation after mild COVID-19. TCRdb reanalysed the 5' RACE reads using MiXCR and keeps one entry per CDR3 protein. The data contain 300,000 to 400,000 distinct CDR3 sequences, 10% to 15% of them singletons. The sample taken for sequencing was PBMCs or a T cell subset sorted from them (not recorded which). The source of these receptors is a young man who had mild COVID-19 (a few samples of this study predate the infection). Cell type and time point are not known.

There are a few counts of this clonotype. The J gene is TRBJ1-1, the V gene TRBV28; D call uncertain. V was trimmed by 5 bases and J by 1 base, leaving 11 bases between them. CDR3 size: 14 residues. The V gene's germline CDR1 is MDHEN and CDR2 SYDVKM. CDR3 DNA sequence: TGTGCCAGCAGTCAAATAAAGCCGAACACTGAAGCTTTCTTT. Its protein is CASSQIKPNTEAFF.

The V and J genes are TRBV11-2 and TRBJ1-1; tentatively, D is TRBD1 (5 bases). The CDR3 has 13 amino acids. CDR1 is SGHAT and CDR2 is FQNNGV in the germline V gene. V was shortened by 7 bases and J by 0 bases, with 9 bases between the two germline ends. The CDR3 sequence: CASTGYVNTEAFF. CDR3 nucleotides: TGTGCCAGCACAGGGTACGTGAACACTGAAGCTTTCTTT.

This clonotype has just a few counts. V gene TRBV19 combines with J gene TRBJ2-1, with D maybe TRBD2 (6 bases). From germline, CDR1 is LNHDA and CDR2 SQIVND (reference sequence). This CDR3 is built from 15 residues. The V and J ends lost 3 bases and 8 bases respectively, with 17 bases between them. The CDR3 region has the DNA TGTGCCAGTAGTATTATCGGACTAATATCCGATGAGCAGTTCTTC. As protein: CASSIIGLISDEQFF.

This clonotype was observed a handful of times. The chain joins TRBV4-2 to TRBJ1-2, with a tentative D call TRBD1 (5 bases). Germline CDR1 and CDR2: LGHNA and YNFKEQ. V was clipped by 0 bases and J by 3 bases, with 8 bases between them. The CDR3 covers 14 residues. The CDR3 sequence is CASSQEGVHYGYTF. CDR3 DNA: TGTGCCAGCAGCCAAGAGGGGGTTCACTATGGCTACACCTTC.

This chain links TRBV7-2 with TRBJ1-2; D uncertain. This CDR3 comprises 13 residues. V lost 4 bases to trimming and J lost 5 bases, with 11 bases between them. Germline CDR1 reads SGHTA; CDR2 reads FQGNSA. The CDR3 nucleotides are TGTGCCAGCAGCTCGTCAGAGGAATATGGCTACACCTTC. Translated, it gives CASSSSEEYGYTF.

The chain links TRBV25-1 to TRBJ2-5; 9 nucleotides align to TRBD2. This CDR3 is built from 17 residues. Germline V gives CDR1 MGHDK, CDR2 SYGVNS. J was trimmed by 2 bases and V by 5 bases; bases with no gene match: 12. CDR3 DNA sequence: TGTGCCAGCAGTTTTGGGCTAGCGGGGCCCGAGCAAGAGACCCAGTACTTC. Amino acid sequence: CASSFGLAGPEQETQYF. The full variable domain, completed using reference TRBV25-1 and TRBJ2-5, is EADIYQTPRYLVIGTGKKITLECSQTMGHDKMYWYQQDPGMELHLIHYSYGVNSTEKGDLSSESTVSRIRTEHFPLTLESARPSHTSQYLCASSFGLAGPEQETQYFGPGTRLLVL.

CDR3 in amino acids: CARSPIRTEAFF. The DNA of the CDR3 is TGTGCCAGAAGTCCCATTCGCACTGAAGCTTTCTTT. This rearrangement joins TRBV12-3 or TRBV12-4 to TRBJ1-1; D gene unclear. V lost 9 bases and J 4 bases, leaving 12 bases between the germline ends. This CDR3 contains 12 residues.

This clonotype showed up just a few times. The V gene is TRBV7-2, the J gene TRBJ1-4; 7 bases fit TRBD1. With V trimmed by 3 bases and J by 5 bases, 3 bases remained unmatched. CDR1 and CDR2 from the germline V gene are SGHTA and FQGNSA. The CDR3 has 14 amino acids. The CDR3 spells CASSFSRGNEKLFF. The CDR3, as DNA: TGTGCCAGCAGCTTTTCCAGGGGGAATGAAAAACTGTTTTTT.

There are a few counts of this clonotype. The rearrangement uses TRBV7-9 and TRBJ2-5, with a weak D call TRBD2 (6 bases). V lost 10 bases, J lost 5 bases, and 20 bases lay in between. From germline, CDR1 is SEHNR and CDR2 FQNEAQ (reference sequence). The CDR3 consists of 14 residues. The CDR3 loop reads CAIDRGTPRETQYF. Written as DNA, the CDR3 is TGTGCCATCGACCGGGGGACGCCGCGCGAGACCCAGTACTTC.

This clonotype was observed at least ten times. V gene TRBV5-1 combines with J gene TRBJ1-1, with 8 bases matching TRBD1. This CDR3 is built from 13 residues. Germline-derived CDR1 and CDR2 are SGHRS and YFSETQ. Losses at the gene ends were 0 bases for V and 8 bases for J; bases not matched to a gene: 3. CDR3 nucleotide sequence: TGCGCCAGCAGCTTGGGGACAGGGACCGAAGCTTTCTTT. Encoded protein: CASSLGTGTEAFF.

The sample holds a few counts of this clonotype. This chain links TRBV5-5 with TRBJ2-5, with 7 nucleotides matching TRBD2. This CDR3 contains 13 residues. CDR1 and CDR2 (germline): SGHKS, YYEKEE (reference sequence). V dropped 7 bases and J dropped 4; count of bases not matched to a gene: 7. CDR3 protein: CASLPGGSETQYF. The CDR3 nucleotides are TGTGCCAGCCTTCCCGGGGGGTCAGAGACCCAGTACTTC.

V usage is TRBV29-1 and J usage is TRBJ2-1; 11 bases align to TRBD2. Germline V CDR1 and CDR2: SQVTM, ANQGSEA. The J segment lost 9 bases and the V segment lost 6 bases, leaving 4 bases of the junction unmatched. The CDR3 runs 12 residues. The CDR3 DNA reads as TGCAGCGTAACTAGCGGGGGACCTGAGCAGTTCTTC. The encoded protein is CSVTSGGPEQFF.

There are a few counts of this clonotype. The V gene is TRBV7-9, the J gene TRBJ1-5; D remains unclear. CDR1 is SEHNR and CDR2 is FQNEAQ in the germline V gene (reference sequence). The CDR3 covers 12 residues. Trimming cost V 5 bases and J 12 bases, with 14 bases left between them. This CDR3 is CASSPPTKDQHF. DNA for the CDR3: TGTGCCAGCAGCCCCCCCACGAAGGACCAGCATTTT.

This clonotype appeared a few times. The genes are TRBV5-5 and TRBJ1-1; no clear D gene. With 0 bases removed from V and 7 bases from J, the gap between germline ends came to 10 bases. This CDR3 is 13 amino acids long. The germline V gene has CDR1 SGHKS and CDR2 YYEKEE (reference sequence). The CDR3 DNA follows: TGTGCCAGCAGCTTGGCGGCTGGGTTTGAAGCTTTCTTT. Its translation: CASSLAAGFEAFF.

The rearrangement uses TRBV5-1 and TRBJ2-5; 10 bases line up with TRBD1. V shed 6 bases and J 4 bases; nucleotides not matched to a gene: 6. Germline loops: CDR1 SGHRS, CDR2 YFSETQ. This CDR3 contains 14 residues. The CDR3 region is CASTRDRGPETQYF. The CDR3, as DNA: TGCGCCAGCACACGCGACAGGGGGCCAGAGACCCAGTACTTC. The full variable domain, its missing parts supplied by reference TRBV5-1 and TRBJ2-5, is KAGVTQTPRYLIKTRGQQVTLSCSPISGHRSVSWYQQTPGQGLQFLFEYFSETQRNKGNFPGRFSGRQFSNSRSEMNVSTLELGDSALYLCASTRDRGPETQYFGPGTRLLVL.

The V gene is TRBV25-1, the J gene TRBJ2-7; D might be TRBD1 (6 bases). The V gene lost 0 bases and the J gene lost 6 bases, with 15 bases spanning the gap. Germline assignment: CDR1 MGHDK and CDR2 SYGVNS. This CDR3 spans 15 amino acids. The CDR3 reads CASSEYKGGESEQYF. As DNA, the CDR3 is TGTGCCAGCAGTGAATATAAAGGGGGAGAATCCGAGCAGTACTTC.

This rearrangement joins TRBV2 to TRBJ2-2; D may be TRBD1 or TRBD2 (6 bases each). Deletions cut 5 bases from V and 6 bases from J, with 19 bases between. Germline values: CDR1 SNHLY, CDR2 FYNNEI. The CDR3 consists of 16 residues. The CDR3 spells CASSRGAGRTSGELFF. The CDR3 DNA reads TGTGCCAGCAGTAGGGGGGCGGGGAGGACTTCCGGGGAGCTGTTTTTT.

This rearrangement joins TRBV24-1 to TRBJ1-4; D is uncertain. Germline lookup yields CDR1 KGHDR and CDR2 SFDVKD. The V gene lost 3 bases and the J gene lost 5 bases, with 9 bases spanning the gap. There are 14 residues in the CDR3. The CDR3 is CATSDPGRNEKLFF. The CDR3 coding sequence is TGTGCCACCAGTGATCCCGGACGGAATGAAAAACTGTTTTTT.

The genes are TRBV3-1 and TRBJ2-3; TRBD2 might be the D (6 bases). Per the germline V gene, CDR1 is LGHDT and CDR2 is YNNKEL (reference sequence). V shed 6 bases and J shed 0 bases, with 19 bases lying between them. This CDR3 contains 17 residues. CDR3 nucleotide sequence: TGTGCCAGCAGGGGGATCGGAATAGCGGATAGCACAGATACGCAGTATTTT. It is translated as CASRGIGIADSTDTQYF.

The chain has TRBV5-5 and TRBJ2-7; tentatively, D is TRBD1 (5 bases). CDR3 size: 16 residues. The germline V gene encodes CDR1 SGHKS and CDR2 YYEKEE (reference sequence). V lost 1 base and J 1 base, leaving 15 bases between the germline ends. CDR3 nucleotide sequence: TGTGCCAGCAGCTTGAGGGGAACGTTCGGGTCCTACGAGCAGTACTTC. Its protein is CASSLRGTFGSYEQYF. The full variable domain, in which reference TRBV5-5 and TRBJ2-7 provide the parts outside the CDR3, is DAGVTQSPTHLIKTRGQQVTLRCSPISGHKSVSWYQQVLGQGPQFIFQYYEKEERGRGNFPDRFSARQFPNYSSELNVNALLLGDSALYLCASSLRGTFGSYEQYFGPGTRLTVT.

DNA of the CDR3: TGTGCCAGCAGCCAACGAGGGGAATTCGACGAGCAGTACTTC. It translates to CASSQRGEFDEQYF. The chain couples TRBV3-1 to TRBJ2-7; TRBD1 or TRBD2 may be the D gene (5 bases each). The germline gives CDR1 LGHDT, CDR2 YNNKEL (reference sequence). The CDR3 consists of 14 residues. Deletions cut 2 bases from V and 5 bases from J, with 13 bases between.

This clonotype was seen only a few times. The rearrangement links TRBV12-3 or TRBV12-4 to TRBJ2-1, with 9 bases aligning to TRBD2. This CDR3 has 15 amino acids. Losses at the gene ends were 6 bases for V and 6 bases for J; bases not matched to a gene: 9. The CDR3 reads CASSPGGGAFNEQFF. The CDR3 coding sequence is TGTGCCAGCAGCCCCGGCGGGGGGGCCTTCAATGAGCAGTTCTTC.

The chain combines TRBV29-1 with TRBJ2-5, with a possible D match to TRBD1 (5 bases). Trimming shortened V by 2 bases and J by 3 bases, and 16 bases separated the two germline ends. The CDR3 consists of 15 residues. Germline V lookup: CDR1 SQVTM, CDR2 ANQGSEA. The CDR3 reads CSVELGNSREETQYF. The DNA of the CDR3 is TGCAGCGTTGAATTGGGAAATAGCAGGGAAGAGACCCAGTACTTC.

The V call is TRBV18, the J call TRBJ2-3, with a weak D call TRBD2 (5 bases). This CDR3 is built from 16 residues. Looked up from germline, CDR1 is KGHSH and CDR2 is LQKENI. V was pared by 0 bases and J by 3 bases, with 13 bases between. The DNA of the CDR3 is TGTGCCAGCTCACCACCGGGAATAGCGTTGACAGATACGCAGTATTTT. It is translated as CASSPPGIALTDTQYF.

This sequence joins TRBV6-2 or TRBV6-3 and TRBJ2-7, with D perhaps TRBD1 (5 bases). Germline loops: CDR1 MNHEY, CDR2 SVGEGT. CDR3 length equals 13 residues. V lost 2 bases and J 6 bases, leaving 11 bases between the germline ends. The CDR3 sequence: CASSYNPGSEQYV. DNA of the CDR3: TGTGCCAGCAGTTACAACCCAGGGTCCGAGCAGTACGTC.

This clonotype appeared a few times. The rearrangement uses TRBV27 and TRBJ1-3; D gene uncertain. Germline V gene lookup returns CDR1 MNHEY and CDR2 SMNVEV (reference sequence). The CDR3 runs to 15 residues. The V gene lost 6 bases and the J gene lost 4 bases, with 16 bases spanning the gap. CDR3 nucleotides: TGTGCCAGCAGGACGGAGGGAAAAGGAGGAAACACCATATATTTT. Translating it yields CASRTEGKGGNTIYF.

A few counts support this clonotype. This CDR3 is CATFGGTLGSYEQYV. The CDR3 DNA follows: TGTGCCACCTTTGGGGGGACACTTGGCTCCTACGAGCAGTACGTC. V is TRBV10-3 and J is TRBJ2-7; D tentatively fits TRBD1 or TRBD2 (6 bases each). CDR1 and CDR2 (germline): ENHRY, SYGVKD. The CDR3 spans 15 residues. V dropped 10 bases and J dropped 0 bases, with 19 bases sitting between them.

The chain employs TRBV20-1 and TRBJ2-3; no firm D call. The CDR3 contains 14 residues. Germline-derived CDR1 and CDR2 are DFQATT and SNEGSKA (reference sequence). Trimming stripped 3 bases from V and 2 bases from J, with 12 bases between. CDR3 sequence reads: CSARLAGITDTQYF. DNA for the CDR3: TGCAGTGCTAGGTTAGCCGGAATCACAGATACGCAGTATTTT.

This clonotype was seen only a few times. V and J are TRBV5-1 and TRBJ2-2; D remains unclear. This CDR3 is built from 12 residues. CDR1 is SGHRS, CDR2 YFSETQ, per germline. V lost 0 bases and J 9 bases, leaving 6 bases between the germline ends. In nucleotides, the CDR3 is TGCGCCAGCAGCTTGGATCTGAGGGAGCTGTTTTTT. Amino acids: CASSLDLRELFF.

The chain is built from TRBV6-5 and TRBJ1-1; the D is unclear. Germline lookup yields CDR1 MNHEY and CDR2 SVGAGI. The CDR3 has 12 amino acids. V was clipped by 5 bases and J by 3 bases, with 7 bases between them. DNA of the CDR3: TGTGCCAGCAGTAAACGACACACTGAAGCTTTCTTT. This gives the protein CASSKRHTEAFF.

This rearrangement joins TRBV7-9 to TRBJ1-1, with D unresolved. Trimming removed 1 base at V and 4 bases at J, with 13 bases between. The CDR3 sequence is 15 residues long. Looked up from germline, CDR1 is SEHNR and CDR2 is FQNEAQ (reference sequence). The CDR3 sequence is CASSLGFAKGTEAFF. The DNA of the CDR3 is TGTGCCAGCAGCTTAGGATTTGCGAAGGGCACTGAAGCTTTCTTT.

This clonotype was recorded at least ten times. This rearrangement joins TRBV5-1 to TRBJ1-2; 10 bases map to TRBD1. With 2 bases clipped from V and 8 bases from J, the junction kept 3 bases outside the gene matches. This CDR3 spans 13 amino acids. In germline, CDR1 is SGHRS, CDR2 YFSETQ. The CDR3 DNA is TGCGCCAGCAGCTTCGGACAGGGGGGAGGCTACACCTTC. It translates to CASSFGQGGGYTF.